Sequencing of this TCR beta chain was carried out in a study of CD8+ T cells in alopecia areata. Treatment indicated: oral pan-JAK inhibitor, 5-10 mg twice daily. Patients with alopecia areata provided lesional scalp punch biopsies as well as peripheral blood. Study conclusions and caveats: Shared TCR sequences were less clear between patients than in mice, possibly partly from HLA diversity.

cDNA serving as the sequencing template came from extracted, reverse transcribed RNA. Profiled with immunoSEQ multiplex PCR; TCRdb holds only in-frame clones, not every one. Among fewer than 110,000 clones, about three fifths were seen once, and the ten largest hold about a sixth. CDR3 size: 16 residues. CDR1 and CDR2 (germline): MGHRA, YSYEKL. V was clipped by 0 bases and J by 2 bases, with 14 bases between them. About this clone itself: What it recognizes is unknown.

This TCR derives from a human donor with alopecia areata. This chain links TRBV4-1 with TRBJ2-7; D might be TRBD2 (6 bases). This specimen was CD8+ T cells sorted from blood, taken at approximately week 61, from a patient treated with tofacitinib. Here the CDR3 reads CASSQERGRSPYEQYF. The CDR3 coding sequence is TGCGCCAGCAGCCAAGAGCGGGGTAGGTCTCCCTACGAGCAGTACTTC.